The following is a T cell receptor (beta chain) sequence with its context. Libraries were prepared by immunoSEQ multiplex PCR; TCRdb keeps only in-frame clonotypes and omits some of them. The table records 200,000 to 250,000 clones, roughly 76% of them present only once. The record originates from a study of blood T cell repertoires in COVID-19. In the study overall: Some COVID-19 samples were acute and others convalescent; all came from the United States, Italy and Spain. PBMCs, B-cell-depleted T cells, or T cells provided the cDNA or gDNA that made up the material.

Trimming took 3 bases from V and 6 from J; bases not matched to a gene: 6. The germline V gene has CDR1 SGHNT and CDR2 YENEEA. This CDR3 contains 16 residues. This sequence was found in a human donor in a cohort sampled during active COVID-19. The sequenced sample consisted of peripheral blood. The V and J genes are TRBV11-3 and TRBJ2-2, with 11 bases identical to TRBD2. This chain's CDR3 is CASSLGLAAGAGELFF. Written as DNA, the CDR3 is TGTGCCAGCAGCTTGGGACTAGCGGCCGGTGCCGGGGAGCTGTTTTTT.